Below, 20 T cell receptor beta chains from the same sample are listed, as sequenced in a study of shared T cell receptors in the human thymus. Sequencing used immunoSEQ multiplex PCR; TCRdb keeps in-frame clones, though not all of them. The sample carries hundreds of thousands of clones, approximately 90% recorded once. These data also formed part of another study, on human thymus T cells.

Sequences were obtained from thymocytes. The receptors derive from a boy younger than two with a congenital heart defect.

This clone was observed a handful of times. V gene TRBV5-4 combines with J gene TRBJ1-2; D is ambiguous. Trimming took off 3 bases at V and 5 bases at J, with 20 bases between the two ends. The CDR3 totals 16 residues. CDR1 is SGHNT, CDR2 YYREEE, per germline (reference sequence). CDR3 loop: CASSSKTGRRPYGYTF. The CDR3 DNA reads TGTGCCAGCAGCTCAAAAACCGGGAGGAGGCCATATGGCTACACCTTC.

The CDR3 region is CASSPGTHSGPGELFF. DNA for the CDR3: TGTGCCAGCAGTCCGGGGACTCACAGCGGGCCAGGGGAGCTGTTTTTT. The chain couples TRBV28 to TRBJ2-2; D might be TRBD2 (6 bases). Trimming pared 5 bases from V and 8 bases from J, leaving 21 bases between. The CDR3 length is 16 residues. Germline V gene lookup returns CDR1 MDHEN and CDR2 SYDVKM.

This clone has just a few counts. The rearrangement uses TRBV6-1 and TRBJ1-5; perhaps TRBD1 as D (5 bases). The CDR3 contains 15 residues. The germline V gene has CDR1 MNHNS and CDR2 SASEGT. With 2 bases removed from V and 3 bases from J, the gap between germline ends came to 11 bases. CDR3 region: CASSEKWTSNQPQHF. CDR3 DNA: TGTGCCAGCAGTGAAAAGTGGACATCCAATCAGCCCCAGCATTTT.

On this clone itself: The junction differs from germline at one of its ends, possibly a read error. The chain combines TRBV7-7 with TRBJ2-3, with D perhaps TRBD2 (5 bases). The CDR3 runs 15 residues. Germline V gives CDR1 SSHAT, CDR2 FNYEAQ (reference sequence). The CDR3: CASSLSLAQTDTQYF. The CDR3 nucleotides read TGTGCTAGCAGCTTATCCCTAGCTCAGACAGATACGCAGTATTTT.

The rearrangement uses TRBV19 and TRBJ1-2; TRBD1 matches 7 bases. CDR1 and CDR2 (germline): LNHDA, SQIVND (reference sequence). V shed 3 bases, J shed 7 bases, and the junction held 8 bases outside the gene matches. The CDR3 length is 14 residues. The CDR3 sequence is CASSIPTGPRGYTF. CDR3 coding DNA: TGTGCCAGTAGTATCCCGACAGGGCCTCGTGGCTACACCTTC.

The chain employs TRBV2 and TRBJ2-7; D uncertain. CDR3 size: 16 residues. V was shortened by 7 bases and J by 0 bases, with 19 bases between the two germline ends. Germline V gene data show CDR1 as SNHLY and CDR2 as FYNNEI. Here the CDR3 reads CASTVGLAQSSYEQYF. The DNA for the CDR3 is TGTGCCAGCACGGTGGGCCTCGCACAAAGCTCCTACGAGCAGTACTTC.

The CDR3 loop is CAWSILAGGEETQYF. The CDR3 DNA reads as TGTGCCTGGAGTATACTAGCGGGAGGGGAAGAGACCCAGTACTTC. V and J are TRBV30 and TRBJ2-5; 13 nucleotides line up with TRBD2. Germline trimming cut 2 bases from V and 3 bases from J; bases unmatched to any gene: 3. The CDR3 is 15 amino acids. The germline CDR1 and CDR2 sequences are GTSNPN and SVGIG (reference sequence).

DNA for the CDR3: TGTGCCAGCAGTTTATGCAAAACTAGCGGGGGTAACACAGATACGCAGTATTTT. Translating gives CASSLCKTSGGNTDTQYF. The V gene is TRBV28, the J gene TRBJ2-3; 11 bases map to TRBD2. J gave up 2 bases and V 0 bases, and 7 bases lay outside the gene matches. This CDR3 region has 18 residues. Germline CDR1 reads MDHEN; CDR2 reads SYDVKM.

The DNA of the CDR3 is TGTGCCAGCAGACCCGACAGGGGGTCTTGCGAGCAGTACTTC. Its protein is CASRPDRGSCEQYF. The chain is built from TRBV6-5 and TRBJ2-7, with 9 nucleotides matching TRBD1. The junction had 9 bases not matched to a gene; V was cut back by 6 bases and J by 6 bases. This CDR3 comprises 14 residues. The germline V gene encodes CDR1 MNHEY and CDR2 SVGAGI.

The chain recombines TRBV30 with TRBJ2-1; 9 bases map to TRBD1. The length of the CDR3 is 15 residues. With V trimmed by 5 bases and J by 8 bases, 13 bases remained unmatched. In germline, CDR1 is GTSNPN, CDR2 SVGIG (reference sequence). The CDR3 DNA follows: TGTGCCTGGCGCTCCCCGGGACAGGGCGGGTATGAGCAGTTCTTC. Amino acids: CAWRSPGQGGYEQFF.

The rearrangement uses TRBV19 and TRBJ1-5; 7 nucleotides line up with TRBD1. The length of the CDR3 is 14 residues. With V trimmed by 3 bases and J by 6 bases, 5 bases remained unmatched. Germline-derived CDR1 and CDR2 are LNHDA and SQIVND (reference sequence). This chain's CDR3 is CASSIDRDGQPQHF. The CDR3 DNA sequence: TGTGCCAGTAGTATTGACAGGGATGGTCAGCCCCAGCATTTT.

The V gene is TRBV5-1, the J gene TRBJ2-5; 10 bases match TRBD2. The V gene's germline CDR1 is SGHRS and CDR2 YFSETQ. The V and J ends lost 4 bases and 4 bases, in that order; junction bases with no gene match: 7. CDR3 length equals 15 residues. The CDR3 protein is CASSGGLAISETQYF. In nucleotides, the CDR3 is TGCGCCAGCAGCGGGGGACTAGCGATATCAGAGACCCAGTACTTC.

The chain employs TRBV4-3 and TRBJ2-1; the D gene is possibly TRBD2 (6 bases). V shed 4 bases and J shed 3 bases, with 16 bases lying between them. This CDR3 region has 16 residues. The germline V gene encodes CDR1 LGHNA and CDR2 YSLEER. CDR3 residues: CASSRWLATSYNEQFF. CDR3 sequence (DNA): TGCGCCAGCAGCCGATGGCTAGCGACCAGCTACAATGAGCAGTTCTTC.

This chain connects TRBV6-4 to TRBJ1-1; weak D call: TRBD1 (5 bases). The CDR3 extends over 13 amino acids. The V end lost 6 bases, the J end lost 5 bases, and 13 bases lay between the germline ends. The germline V gene encodes CDR1 MRHNA and CDR2 SNTAGT. The CDR3 here is CASRGLEGTEAFF. The CDR3 coding sequence is TGTGCCAGCAGGGGACTGGAGGGGACTGAAGCTTTCTTT.

The genes are TRBV5-1 and TRBJ2-3, with D perhaps TRBD2 (6 bases). CDR1 SGHRS and CDR2 YFSETQ come from the germline V gene. This CDR3 spans 17 amino acids. The V end lost 1 base, the J end lost 4 bases, and 19 bases lay between the germline ends. The CDR3 DNA follows: TGCGCCAGCAGCTTGCCCTTGAGGGCCGGGGGTCCAGATACGCAGTATTTT. It encodes CASSLPLRAGGPDTQYF. Full variable domain (remainder filled in from reference TRBV5-1 and TRBJ2-3): KAGVTQTPRYLIKTRGQQVTLSCSPISGHRSVSWYQQTPGQGLQFLFEYFSETQRNKGNFPGRFSGRQFSNSRSEMNVSTLELGDSALYLCASSLPLRAGGPDTQYFGPGTRLTVL.

This chain connects TRBV5-8 to TRBJ2-1, with 13 bases identical to TRBD2. There are 19 residues in the CDR3. J lost 0 bases, V lost 7 bases, and 13 bases had no gene match. Germline CDR1 reads SGHTS; CDR2 reads YDEGEE. CDR3 DNA: TGTGCCAGCTCAGCTTGGACTAGCGGGAGTTCGAGCTCCTACAATGAGCAGTTCTTC. This encodes CASSAWTSGSSSSYNEQFF.

The J gene is TRBJ2-3, the V gene TRBV25-1, with 9 bases fitting TRBD2. Germline CDR1 reads MGHDK; CDR2 reads SYGVNS. V lost 7 bases to trimming and J lost 5 bases; unmatched junction nucleotides: 4. The CDR3 spans 13 residues. The CDR3 coding sequence is TGTGCCAGCACCTTAGCGGGAGAAGATACGCAGTATTTT. Amino acid sequence: CASTLAGEDTQYF.

The chain recombines TRBV6-5 with TRBJ2-1; 7 nucleotides line up with TRBD2. Germline lookup yields CDR1 MNHEY and CDR2 SVGAGI. V lost 5 bases to trimming and J lost 2 bases; unmatched junction nucleotides: 6. CDR3 length: 15 residues. The CDR3 here is CASSRGLRTYNEQFF. CDR3 DNA: TGTGCCAGCAGTAGGGGACTACGGACCTACAATGAGCAGTTCTTC.

V is TRBV6-6 and J is TRBJ1-5; maybe TRBD1 (5 bases). Germline V gene lookup returns CDR1 MNHNY and CDR2 SVGAGI (reference sequence). The germline V and J ends were trimmed by 1 base and 4 bases, with 8 bases remaining between them. This CDR3 is 14 amino acids long. The CDR3 region is CASSYYRLNQPQHF. CDR3 sequence (DNA): TGTGCCAGCAGTTACTACAGGCTTAATCAGCCCCAGCATTTT.

The chain uses TRBV9 and TRBJ1-1; 9 positions agree with TRBD1. Germline loops: CDR1 SGDLS, CDR2 YYNGEE. CDR3 size: 14 residues. V lost 3 bases and J lost 3; bases outside the gene matches: 3. The CDR3 sequence: CASSGRQGDTEAFF. The CDR3 bases are TGTGCCAGCAGCGGACGACAGGGGGACACTGAAGCTTTCTTT.